The 26 T cell receptor beta chains listed next were all sequenced from one sample in a study of blood T cells in healthy people across ages. Together with a sample-barcoded 5' primer, a J-beta primer mix was included in a second PCR lasting roughly 6 to 12 cycles. TCRdb re-analysed the 5' RACE reads in MiXCR, keeping a single row per CDR3 protein. The sample comprises roughly 800,000 distinct CDR3 sequences, about 26% of which are singletons, and about 2.9% rests with the top ten. These data were also reused for a study on T cells of mothers and their children.

Input material: blood. These receptor sequences come from a boy aged 5 to 17 in good health.

This clonotype has a handful of counts. V is TRBV19 and J is TRBJ1-2; D may be TRBD1 (5 bases). V was clipped by 3 bases and J by 3 bases, with 11 bases between them. The CDR3 spans 14 residues. The germline CDR1 and CDR2 sequences are LNHDA and SQIVND (reference sequence). For the CDR3, the DNA is TGTGCCAGTAGTATTGGGGGAGGCGACTATGGCTACACCTTC. It codes for CASSIGGGDYGYTF.

The DNA of the CDR3 is TGTGCCAGCAGACTCCGGGACAGGGATGGCTACACCTTC. It codes for CASRLRDRDGYTF. The V gene is TRBV27, the J gene TRBJ1-2, with 9 bases lining up with TRBD1. V shed 6 bases, J shed 6 bases, and the junction held 5 bases outside the gene matches. The CDR3 extends over 13 amino acids. Germline V gives CDR1 MNHEY, CDR2 SMNVEV (reference sequence).

The table lists this clonotype with a few counts. The chain recombines TRBV5-1 with TRBJ2-5; TRBD2 matches at 9 bases. V gave up 7 bases and J gave up 3 bases; unmatched junction bases: 10. CDR3 length equals 15 residues. Germline CDR1 is SGHRS and CDR2 is YFSETQ. The CDR3 sequence is CASSKGASGEETQYF. As DNA, the CDR3 is TGCGCCAGCTCCAAGGGGGCTAGCGGGGAAGAGACCCAGTACTTC.

This clonotype was observed a few times. The chain has TRBV14 and TRBJ2-6, with 12 bases aligning to TRBD2. The CDR3 loop spans 21 amino acids. Trimming took 0 bases from V and 0 from J; bases not matched to a gene: 9. Germline V gives CDR1 SGHDN, CDR2 FVKESK. CDR3 DNA sequence: TGTGCCAGCAGCCAAGATGGGGGGACTAGCGGGCCCTTCTCTGGGGCCAACGTCCTGACTTTC. Translating it yields CASSQDGGTSGPFSGANVLTF.

The rearrangement links TRBV4-1 to TRBJ2-5; 7 positions match TRBD2. Germline V gene sequence: CDR1 MGHRA, CDR2 YSYEKL. The J segment lost 2 bases and the V segment lost 0 bases, leaving 3 bases of the junction unmatched. CDR3 length equals 15 residues. CDR3 region: CASSQERAGQETQYF. The DNA of the CDR3 is TGCGCCAGCAGCCAAGAAAGAGCGGGGCAAGAGACCCAGTACTTC.

DNA for the CDR3: TGTGCCAGCAGCCGGGACGCAAACTATGGCTACACCTTC. Amino acid sequence: CASSRDANYGYTF. The V gene is TRBV2, the J gene TRBJ1-2; perhaps TRBD1 as D (5 bases). The V and J ends lost 6 bases and 2 bases respectively, with 10 bases between them. The length of the CDR3 is 13 residues. From germline, CDR1 is SNHLY and CDR2 FYNNEI.

This clonotype was counted a few times. The J gene is TRBJ2-6, the V gene TRBV6-2 or TRBV6-3, with D maybe TRBD2 (6 bases). Germline CDR1 MNHEY, CDR2 SVGEGT. Trimming removed 7 bases from V and 0 bases from J, with 19 bases in between. The CDR3 has 18 residues. CDR3 amino acids: CASKFGGSVSSGANVLTF. The CDR3 DNA follows: TGTGCCAGCAAGTTCGGGGGTAGCGTTTCCTCTGGGGCCAACGTCCTGACTTTC.

This clonotype was observed a handful of times. The chain couples TRBV24-1 to TRBJ1-2, with D possibly matching TRBD1 (5 bases). V lost 4 bases and J lost 8, with 19 bases in between. The CDR3 runs 15 residues. From germline, CDR1 is KGHDR and CDR2 SFDVKD. The CDR3 nucleotides are TGTGCCACCAGTGACCGGGACGGCACAAAGGACGGCTACACCTTC. Its translation: CATSDRDGTKDGYTF.

The genes are TRBV15 and TRBJ1-1; tentatively, D is TRBD1 (5 bases). Germline values: CDR1 LNHNV, CDR2 YYDKDF (reference sequence). The CDR3 is made up of 15 amino acids. V shed 3 bases and J shed 1 base, with 12 bases lying between them. CDR3: CATSSPGTGNTEAFF. CDR3 bases: TGTGCCACCAGCAGTCCCGGGACGGGGAACACTGAAGCTTTCTTT.

This clonotype showed up just a few times. V is TRBV12-3 or TRBV12-4 and J is TRBJ2-3; D remains unclear. The CDR3 extends over 12 amino acids. The V end was cut by 6 bases, the J end by 4 bases, with 8 bases between. The DNA of the CDR3 is TGTGCCAGCAGCCAATACCCAGATACGCAGTATTTT. This gives the protein CASSQYPDTQYF.

As concerns this clonotype: A read error is possible here, since a much larger clone lies one base away. The chain uses TRBV10-1 and TRBJ2-2; 7 bases are a match to TRBD2. Germline V gene data show CDR1 as WNHNN and CDR2 as SYGVQD (reference sequence). This CDR3 is built from 16 residues. For the CDR3, the DNA is TGCACCAGCAGAGCTAGCGGCGGCGCGAACACCGGGGAGCTGTTTTTT. It translates to CTSRASGGANTGELFF.

This clonotype was counted between two and nine times. One end of the junction fails to match germline, which may point to a read error. The chain carries TRBV12-3 or TRBV12-4 and TRBJ2-6; 9 nucleotides agree with TRBD1. CDR3 length: 16 residues. The CDR3 loop reads CTSSFTGGAGANVLTF. The DNA of the CDR3 is TGTACCAGCAGTTTTACAGGGGGCGCCGGGGCCAACGTCCTGACTTTC.

The chain combines TRBV20-1 with TRBJ1-2; D is uncertain. There are 11 residues in the CDR3. CDR1 and CDR2 from the germline V gene are DFQATT and SNEGSKA (reference sequence). With 6 bases removed from V and 8 bases from J, the gap between germline ends came to 13 bases. The CDR3 DNA follows: TGCAGTGCCGGACGGGCTGGCGGCTACACCTTC. It is translated as CSAGRAGGYTF.

V usage is TRBV6-6 and J usage is TRBJ2-4, with TRBD1 identical over 9 bases. The CDR3 has 13 amino acids. V lost 5 bases and J lost 9; bases outside the gene matches: 5. Germline V lookup: CDR1 MNHNY, CDR2 SVGAGI (reference sequence). In DNA, the CDR3 is TGTGCCAGCAGTGCACAGGGGGCGGCCATTCAGTACTTC. Translation gives CASSAQGAAIQYF.

This clonotype was recorded once. The rearrangement uses TRBV12-3 or TRBV12-4 and TRBJ2-3, with no clear D. Trimming removed 3 bases at V and 2 bases at J, with 9 bases between. The CDR3 spans 14 residues. CDR3 residues: CASSFKGHTDTQYF. The DNA of the CDR3 is TGTGCCAGCAGTTTTAAAGGCCACACAGATACGCAGTATTTT.

The chain employs TRBV3-1 and TRBJ2-5; 7 bases are a match to TRBD1. The end of the DNA is better explained by TRBJ2-7, so the J call may be wrong. Germline V CDR1 and CDR2: LGHDT, YNNKEL (reference sequence). The CDR3 runs 17 residues. CDR3 in amino acids: CASSQKFLGTAVYEQYF. In DNA, the CDR3 is TGTGCCAGCAGCCAGAAATTCTTAGGGACAGCTGTCTACGAGCAGTACTTC.

This clonotype was seen only a few times. V usage is TRBV5-1 and J usage is TRBJ2-1; TRBD2 matches at 12 bases. This CDR3 comprises 16 residues. V shed 4 bases and J 5 bases; nucleotides not matched to a gene: 7. CDR1 and CDR2 from the germline V gene are SGHRS and YFSETQ. CDR3 region: CASSPGASGGDNEQFF. CDR3 coding DNA: TGCGCCAGCAGCCCTGGGGCTAGCGGGGGGGACAATGAGCAGTTCTTC.

The gene calls are TRBV2 and TRBJ1-4; 9 nucleotides line up with TRBD1. Germline CDR1 and CDR2: SNHLY and FYNNEI. J was trimmed by 3 bases and V by 6 bases; bases with no gene match: 8. The CDR3 is made up of 16 amino acids. The CDR3 loop reads CASSRGRQGANEKLFF. CDR3 coding DNA: TGTGCCAGCAGCCGAGGGCGACAGGGGGCTAATGAAAAACTGTTTTTT. The entire variable domain, with the rest obtained from reference TRBV2 and TRBJ1-4, is as follows: EPEVTQTPSHQVTQMGQEVILRCVPISNHLYFYWYRQILGQKVEFLVSFYNNEISEKSEIFDDQFSVERPDGSNFTLKIRSTKLEDSAMYFCASSRGRQGANEKLFFGSGTQLSVL.

This clonotype occurred a few times. V and J are TRBV6-5 and TRBJ1-2; D gene uncertain. Looked up from germline, CDR1 is MNHEY and CDR2 is SVGAGI. The V end was cut by 0 bases, the J end by 1 base, with 9 bases between. The CDR3 contains 15 residues. This CDR3 is CASSYSMGGNYGYTF. The DNA of the CDR3 is TGTGCCAGCAGTTACTCGATGGGCGGTAACTATGGCTACACCTTC.

This clonotype was detected a few times. The CDR3 sequence is CSARTSGANTGELFF. CDR3 sequence (DNA): TGCAGTGCTCGGACTAGCGGGGCGAACACCGGGGAGCTGTTTTTT. V usage is TRBV20-1 and J usage is TRBJ2-2; TRBD2 agrees at 12 bases. The CDR3 extends over 15 amino acids. The trim removed 5 bases at V and 0 bases at J, leaving 1 base unmatched. In germline, CDR1 is DFQATT, CDR2 SNEGSKA (reference sequence).

This chain connects TRBV28 to TRBJ1-4, with 7 bases lining up with TRBD1. CDR3 length: 16 residues. Looked up from germline, CDR1 is MDHEN and CDR2 is SYDVKM. V was pared by 5 bases and J by 3 bases, with 9 bases of the junction left unmatched. DNA for the CDR3: TGTGCCAGCAGTATGGGACAGCCCGGCCCTAATGAAAAACTGTTTTTT. Translated, it gives CASSMGQPGPNEKLFF. Together with reference TRBV28 and TRBJ1-4, the CDR3 gives the full variable domain: DVKVTQSSRYLVKRTGEKVFLECVQDMDHENMFWYRQDPGLGLRLIYFSYDVKMKEKGDIPEGYSVSREKKERFSLILESASTNQTSMYLCASSMGQPGPNEKLFFGSGTQLSVL.

The CDR3 DNA sequence: TGTGCCAGCAGTGGGCTTGGCGGTATACTCTACGAGCAGTACTTC. As protein: CASSGLGGILYEQYF. The chain employs TRBV6-2 or TRBV6-3 and TRBJ2-5; D gene uncertain. Gene TRBJ2-7 matches the end of the DNA better, so the J call may be wrong. The CDR3 loop spans 15 amino acids. Germline values: CDR1 MNHEY, CDR2 SVGEGT.

The chain combines TRBV20-1 with TRBJ1-5; D is uncertain. The germline V gene has CDR1 DFQATT and CDR2 SNEGSKA (reference sequence). Trimming took off 3 bases at V and 0 bases at J, with 9 bases between the two ends. The CDR3 runs to 14 residues. CDR3 sequence reads: CSASQQFSNQPQHF. In DNA, the CDR3 is TGCAGTGCTAGCCAGCAATTTAGCAATCAGCCCCAGCATTTT.

This clonotype was observed a few times. CDR3 coding DNA: TGCAGTGCTGCTCCGGTGACGGAGACCCAGTACTTC. It codes for CSAAPVTETQYF. The chain combines TRBV20-1 with TRBJ2-5; D is undetermined. The germline V gene encodes CDR1 DFQATT and CDR2 SNEGSKA (reference sequence). The CDR3 runs 12 residues. Trimming left V 5 bases short and J 5 bases short, with 12 bases between.

This clonotype was seen a handful of times. The chain links TRBV27 to TRBJ2-5; D is ambiguous. The CDR3 runs to 13 residues. The germline CDR1 and CDR2 sequences are MNHEY and SMNVEV (reference sequence). Trimming took off 5 bases at V and 4 bases at J, with 11 bases between the two ends. The chain's CDR3 is CASSPTVGETQYF. The CDR3, as DNA: TGTGCCAGCAGTCCAACGGTCGGAGAGACCCAGTACTTC.

The chain couples TRBV12-5 to TRBJ2-2; the match to TRBD2 covers 12 bases. Germline loops: CDR1 LGHNT, CDR2 FRNRAP. This CDR3 region has 19 residues. J lost 7 bases, V lost 2 bases, and 14 bases had no gene match. Written as DNA, the CDR3 is TGTGCTAGTGGTTTGCGGCTAGCGGGGGGGCCGACCCGTCACGGGGAGCTGTTTTTT. It codes for CASGLRLAGGPTRHGELFF.